The T cell receptor (beta chain) described here comes from a study of T-cell memory formation after mild COVID-19. Whole-study context: Clustering of TCRs was largely donor specific. General study results and limits: Prior to infection, memory already included some responding clones, suggesting cross-reactive memory joined. Clones which contracted sat mainly in CM and EM if CD4+, and in EMRA if CD8+.

Barcoded TCR alpha and TCR beta cDNA libraries with UMIs came from 5'RACE using constant-segment primers. TCRdb re-called the 5' RACE reads with MiXCR, one entry per CDR3 protein. The repertoire includes 34,000 or so distinct CDR3 sequences, around 7.7% of them detected once, and roughly 29% sits in the top ten. CDR3 length equals 16 residues. V dropped 1 base and J dropped 1; count of bases not matched to a gene: 6. In germline, CDR1 is SGHTA, CDR2 FQGNSA. This clonotype appeared many times. The antigen is undetermined. Sequences were obtained from PBMCs or a T cell subset sorted from them (not recorded which). The TCR was taken from a young man who had mild COVID-19 (a few samples of this study predate the infection). Cell type and time point are not known. The chain is built from TRBV7-2 and TRBJ2-5; 7 bases line up with TRBD2. The CDR3 DNA reads as TGTGCCAGCAGCTTAGGACGGGGGGTCTTCCAAGAGACCCAGTACTTC. Protein sequence: CASSLGRGVFQETQYF.